These 10 T cell receptor beta chains were sequenced from one sample in a study of T cells in Graves' hyperthyroidism and ophthalmopathy. RNA transcripts yielded amplified TCR beta CDR3 regions. During a first-round RT-PCR of the TCR CDR3, the HTBI primer set was used. TCRdb reprocessed the multiplex PCR reads with MiXCR, giving one entry per CDR3 protein. The sample shows about 640,000 distinct CDR3 sequences, less than 45% of them seen only once. The specimen was peripheral blood or thyroid tissue (not recorded which). These receptors came from an adult man with Graves' disease, either hyperthyroidism or ophthalmopathy (not recorded which).

This clonotype was recorded at least ten times. V gene TRBV12-3 or TRBV12-4 combines with J gene TRBJ1-1, with D tentatively TRBD1 (6 bases). Trimming stripped 4 bases from V and 3 bases from J, with 9 bases between. The CDR3 has 13 residues. CDR3 region: CASSSTGHTEAFF. The CDR3 DNA reads TGTGCCAGCAGTTCGACAGGCCACACTGAAGCTTTCTTT.

V usage is TRBV7-9 and J usage is TRBJ1-1; no clear D gene. Germline values: CDR1 SEHNR, CDR2 FQNEAQ (reference sequence). The CDR3 consists of 16 residues. V was shortened by 5 bases and J by 2 bases, with 18 bases between the two germline ends. CDR3 region: CASSQDRTFRNTEAFF. The CDR3, as DNA: TGTGCCAGCAGCCAAGACCGGACTTTCCGTAACACTGAAGCTTTCTTT.

This clonotype was seen repeatedly, ten times or more. The chain employs TRBV12-3 or TRBV12-4 and TRBJ1-1, with D hard to call. The CDR3 totals 11 residues. Trimming stripped 7 bases from V and 8 bases from J, with 11 bases between. The CDR3 DNA sequence: TGTGCCAGCACCTACACGGCAGAAGCTTTCTTT. The encoded protein is CASTYTAEAFF.

This clonotype was seen a handful of times. An end of the junction differs from the germline gene, which may be a read error. The rearrangement links TRBV24-1 to TRBJ1-5; no definite D call. CDR3 length: 15 amino acids. CDR1 KGHDR and CDR2 SFDVKD come from the germline V gene. CDR3 amino acids: CASSIGNPSNQPQHF. The CDR3 bases are TGTGCCAGCAGTATAGGGAACCCGAGCAATCAGCCCCAGCATTTT.

Only a few counts were recorded for this clonotype. The chain recombines TRBV27 with TRBJ1-4; D not resolved. CDR1 and CDR2 (germline): MNHEY, SMNVEV (reference sequence). The CDR3 consists of 15 residues. Trimming cost V 6 bases and J 5 bases, with 16 bases left between them. Here the CDR3 reads CASRGRSRENEKLFF. The CDR3 DNA reads as TGTGCCAGCAGAGGGAGGAGCCGGGAGAATGAAAAACTGTTTTTT.

This clonotype appeared a few times. The gene calls are TRBV7-8 and TRBJ2-7; TRBD1 agrees at 7 bases. Trimming took 3 bases from V and 4 from J; bases not matched to a gene: 18. The V gene's germline CDR1 is SGHVS and CDR2 FQNEAQ. This CDR3 contains 18 residues. The CDR3 nucleotides are TGTGCCAGCAGCTTCCCCGACAGGGAGCCGCTGGACTGGTACGAGCAGTACTTC. This gives the protein CASSFPDREPLDWYEQYF.

Concerning this clonotype itself: The CDR3 end shows no conserved phenylalanine or tryptophan, and so a read error is likely. This sequence joins TRBV2 and TRBJ2-5; D may be TRBD1 (6 bases). Germline V CDR1 and CDR2: SNHLY, FYNNEI. The CDR3 sequence is 17 residues long. V lost 7 bases and J 1 base, leaving 22 bases between the germline ends. CDR3 sequence: CASILRPIQGPQETQYL. The CDR3 coding sequence is TGTGCCAGCATTCTTAGGCCCATACAGGGTCCCCAAGAGACCCAGTACCTC.

The table lists this clonotype with many counts. The chain carries TRBV24-1 and TRBJ1-1, with 8 nucleotides matching TRBD1. V gave up 9 bases and J gave up 5 bases; unmatched junction bases: 7. The CDR3 totals 13 residues. From germline, CDR1 is KGHDR and CDR2 SFDVKD. The CDR3 DNA reads as TGTGCCACCCCGGGCAGGGGGCAAACTGAAGCTTTCTTT. Amino acid sequence: CATPGRGQTEAFF.

This clonotype was recorded once. The chain is built from TRBV2 and TRBJ1-4, with 8 bases that match TRBD1. The CDR3 is 12 amino acids. V lost 6 bases, J lost 13 bases, and 7 bases stayed unmatched. Germline values: CDR1 SNHLY, CDR2 FYNNEI. CDR3 sequence reads: CASRQGARGLFF. The CDR3 DNA sequence: TGTGCCAGCAGGCAGGGGGCGCGTGGACTGTTTTTT.

This rearrangement joins TRBV15 to TRBJ1-2; no clear D gene. The V end lost 0 bases, the J end lost 7 bases, and 15 bases lay between the germline ends. CDR1 and CDR2 (germline): LNHNV, YYDKDF (reference sequence). The CDR3 totals 15 residues. The DNA of the CDR3 is TGTGCCACCAGCAGAGATCTGGAAGCCCACTGTGGCTACACCTTC. It is translated as CATSRDLEAHCGYTF. Full variable domain (remainder filled in from reference TRBV15 and TRBJ1-2): DAMVIQNPRYQVTQFGKPVTLSCSQTLNHNVMYWYQQKSSQAPKLLFHYYDKDFNNEADTPDNFQSRRPNTSFCFLDIRSPGLGDTAMYLCATSRDLEAHCGYTFGSGTRLTVV.